These 27 T cell receptor beta chains originate from one sample sequenced in a study of CD8 T cells in Susac syndrome. With random hexamers, reverse transcription was performed on about 0.5 to 1 ug of RNA. Using its own MiXCR run on the immunoSEQ multiplex PCR reads, TCRdb lists one record per CDR3 protein. The sample carries 120,000 to 150,000 distinct CDR3 sequences, around 96% recorded once. What was sequenced was CD4+ T cells from PBMCs. The source is a human donor with multiple sclerosis.

The chain uses TRBV3-1 and TRBJ1-2, with a tentative D call TRBD1 (5 bases). Germline lookup yields CDR1 LGHDT and CDR2 YNNKEL (reference sequence). The CDR3 extends over 15 amino acids. Deletions cut 2 bases from V and 0 bases from J, with 10 bases between. The CDR3 DNA is TGTGCCAGCAGCCAACGACAGAAAGCTAACTATGGCTACACCTTC. This gives the protein CASSQRQKANYGYTF.

V and J are TRBV29-1 and TRBJ1-2; D gene unclear. CDR3 length: 13 residues. CDR1 and CDR2 from the germline V gene are SQVTM and ANQGSEA. Trimming stripped 0 bases from V and 4 bases from J, with 9 bases between. CDR3 DNA sequence: TGCAGCGTTGAAGATCTCGGCAGCTATGGCTACACCTTC. Protein product: CSVEDLGSYGYTF.

This chain connects TRBV6-5 to TRBJ1-1, with a weak D call TRBD1 (6 bases). Trimming cost V 5 bases and J 6 bases, with 10 bases left between them. Germline CDR1 MNHEY, CDR2 SVGAGI. The CDR3 runs 12 residues. The CDR3, as DNA: TGTGCCAGCAGTGACAGGCCTTCTGAAGCTTTCTTT. This codes for CASSDRPSEAFF.

This chain links TRBV19 with TRBJ2-4; TRBD1 matches 7 bases. V trimming: 6 bases; J trimming: 6 bases; junction bases outside the gene matches: 5. The CDR3 consists of 13 residues. Per germline, CDR1 LNHDA and CDR2 SQIVND (reference sequence). The CDR3 DNA reads as TGTGCCAGTAGGGACAGGTTCGGAAACATTCAGTACTTC. It encodes CASRDRFGNIQYF. Complete variable domain (other parts from reference TRBV19 and TRBJ2-4): DGGITQSPKYLFRKEGQNVTLSCEQNLNHDAMYWYRQDPGQGLRLIYYSQIVNDFQKGDIAEGYSVSREKKESFPLTVTSAQKNPTAFYLCASRDRFGNIQYFGAGTRLSVL.

The rearrangement links TRBV9 to TRBJ1-2; D not certain. Germline CDR1 SGDLS, CDR2 YYNGEE. Deletions cut 0 bases from V and 4 bases from J, with 13 bases between. This CDR3 region has 15 residues. CDR3 amino acids: CASSVGVGSGYGYTF. CDR3 DNA sequence: TGTGCCAGCAGCGTAGGCGTAGGGTCGGGCTATGGCTACACCTTC. Looking up the rest from reference TRBV9 and TRBJ1-2 gives the full variable domain: DSGVTQTPKHLITATGQRVTLRCSPRSGDLSVYWYQQSLDQGLQFLIQYYNGEERAKGNILERFSAQQFPDLHSELNLSSLELGDSALYFCASSVGVGSGYGYTFGSGTRLTVV.

V and J are TRBV7-2 and TRBJ2-5, with 7 bases lining up with TRBD2. With 5 bases clipped from V and 8 bases from J, the junction kept 14 bases outside the gene matches. The CDR3 loop spans 15 amino acids. Germline-derived CDR1 and CDR2 are SGHTA and FQGNSA. The CDR3 loop reads CASSVSRGGPATQYF. Written as DNA, the CDR3 is TGTGCCAGCAGCGTCTCCCGCGGGGGACCTGCAACCCAGTACTTC.

The rearrangement joins TRBV20-1 to TRBJ1-2; D is uncertain. Per germline, CDR1 DFQATT and CDR2 SNEGSKA (reference sequence). The CDR3 covers 11 residues. V was trimmed by 3 bases and J by 7 bases, leaving 9 bases between them. Here the CDR3 reads CSASAGVGYTF. The DNA of the CDR3 is TGCAGTGCTAGCGCGGGAGTTGGCTACACCTTC.

This chain joins TRBV12-3 or TRBV12-4 and TRBJ2-7; 8 bases match TRBD1. The CDR3 is 13 amino acids. V lost 5 bases to trimming and J lost 6 bases; unmatched junction nucleotides: 6. CDR3 in DNA: TGTGCCAGCAGTCGGGACAGGCCCGGCGAGCAGTACTTC. This codes for CASSRDRPGEQYF.

This sequence joins TRBV6-1 and TRBJ2-4, with D perhaps assigned TRBD1 or TRBD2 (6 bases each). Looked up from germline, CDR1 is MNHNS and CDR2 is SASEGT. With 7 bases removed from V and 3 bases from J, the gap between germline ends came to 25 bases. CDR3 size: 18 residues. The CDR3 nucleotides read TGTGCCAGCAAGGAGGGCAGGGGAATCTTGGGTGTCAAAAACATTCAGTACTTC. Translating gives CASKEGRGILGVKNIQYF.

The chain links TRBV20-1 to TRBJ1-2; possibly TRBD1 for D (5 bases). Trimming pared 1 base from V and 7 bases from J, leaving 13 bases between. The CDR3 totals 13 residues. Per the germline V gene, CDR1 is DFQATT and CDR2 is SNEGSKA (reference sequence). In DNA, the CDR3 is TGCAGTGCTAGAGTGCAGGGAATCGGTGGCTACACCTTC. This gives the protein CSARVQGIGGYTF.

The gene calls are TRBV20-1 and TRBJ1-5; D is undetermined. From germline, CDR1 is DFQATT and CDR2 SNEGSKA (reference sequence). V was trimmed by 2 bases and J by 4 bases, leaving 6 bases between them. The CDR3 has 12 amino acids. The CDR3 is CSARRQNQPQHF. CDR3 DNA: TGCAGTGCTAGACGCCAGAATCAGCCCCAGCATTTT.

The rearrangement links TRBV4-1 to TRBJ2-5, with D hard to call. Germline V CDR1 and CDR2: MGHRA, YSYEKL. The V end was cut by 1 base, the J end by 0 bases, with 6 bases between. CDR3 length: 14 residues. The DNA of the CDR3 is TGCGCCAGCAGCCAAGTGGGGAACCAAGAGACCCAGTACTTC. This sequence encodes CASSQVGNQETQYF.

The chain is built from TRBV13 and TRBJ1-1; weak D call: TRBD1 (5 bases). Trimming pared 2 bases from V and 5 bases from J, leaving 18 bases between. Germline values: CDR1 PRHDT, CDR2 FYEKMQ (reference sequence). CDR3 length: 16 residues. The CDR3, as DNA: TGTGCCAGCAGCTTATCCGGGGCCCTCCGTAATACTGAAGCTTTCTTT. It encodes CASSLSGALRNTEAFF.

The J gene is TRBJ1-1, the V gene TRBV30, with a possible D match to TRBD1 (5 bases). The CDR3 is made up of 11 amino acids. The germline V gene has CDR1 GTSNPN and CDR2 SVGIG (reference sequence). As DNA, the CDR3 is TGTGCATTCAGGGTGAGAGCTGAAGCTTTCTTT. This codes for CAFRVRAEAFF. The full variable domain, completed using reference TRBV30 and TRBJ1-1, is SQTIHQWPATLVQPVGSPLSLECTVEGTSNPNLYWYRQAAGRGLQLLFYSVGIGQISSEVPQNLSASRPQDRQFILSSKKLLLSDSGFYLCAFRVRAEAFFGQGTRLTVV.

The CDR3 DNA sequence: TGTGCCATCACCAATGGGCCAGTCTATGGCTACACCTTC. It codes for CAITNGPVYGYTF. The rearrangement uses TRBV10-3 and TRBJ1-2; no clear D. Germline V gene sequence: CDR1 ENHRY, CDR2 SYGVKD. CDR3 length: 13 residues. The germline V and J ends were trimmed by 7 bases and 4 bases, with 13 bases remaining between them.

V gene TRBV15 combines with J gene TRBJ2-2; perhaps TRBD2 as D (5 bases). This CDR3 has 14 amino acids. V shed 8 bases and J shed 0 bases, with 10 bases lying between them. Germline CDR1 reads LNHNV; CDR2 reads YYDKDF (reference sequence). The CDR3 spells CATRAGANTGELFF. CDR3 DNA sequence: TGTGCCACCCGGGCCGGGGCGAACACCGGGGAGCTGTTTTTT.

This chain's CDR3 is CSARVLISYEQYF. CDR3 DNA sequence: TGCAGTGCTAGGGTGCTAATCTCCTACGAGCAGTACTTC. The chain employs TRBV20-1 and TRBJ2-7, with D hard to call. Germline V gives CDR1 DFQATT, CDR2 SNEGSKA (reference sequence). This CDR3 spans 13 amino acids. V dropped 3 bases and J dropped 0 bases, with 9 bases sitting between them.

This chain's CDR3 is CASSDGTSGRYEQYF. CDR3 in DNA: TGTGCCAGCAGCGATGGGACTAGCGGGAGGTACGAGCAGTACTTC. This chain connects TRBV9 to TRBJ2-7; 15 nucleotides match TRBD2. V lost 3 bases, J lost 4 bases, and 2 bases stayed unmatched. CDR3 length: 15 amino acids. CDR1 and CDR2 (germline): SGDLS, YYNGEE. The whole variable domain, remainder taken from reference TRBV9 and TRBJ2-7, is DSGVTQTPKHLITATGQRVTLRCSPRSGDLSVYWYQQSLDQGLQFLIQYYNGEERAKGNILERFSAQQFPDLHSELNLSSLELGDSALYFCASSDGTSGRYEQYFGPGTRLTVT.

V is TRBV7-6 and J is TRBJ1-2; 10 nucleotides line up with TRBD1. CDR1 is SGHVS and CDR2 is FNYEAQ in the germline V gene. CDR3 length: 16 amino acids. With V trimmed by 5 bases and J by 5 bases, 11 bases remained unmatched. CDR3 nucleotide sequence: TGTGCCAGCAGCCCGAGGAACCGGGACAGGGGATATGGCTACACCTTC. It is translated as CASSPRNRDRGYGYTF.

This chain joins TRBV2 and TRBJ2-7; D ambiguous. V gave up 3 bases and J gave up 0 bases, with 3 bases separating them. The CDR3 extends over 12 amino acids. CDR1 is SNHLY and CDR2 is FYNNEI in the germline V gene. The CDR3 region is CASSEASYEQYF. The DNA of the CDR3 is TGTGCCAGCAGTGAGGCCTCCTACGAGCAGTACTTC.

CDR3 sequence (DNA): TGCAGTGCCCTTCGCTCCGAAGGGACGTATTCACCCCTCCACTTT. Protein product: CSALRSEGTYSPLHF. The V gene is TRBV20-1, the J gene TRBJ1-6, with D maybe TRBD1 (5 bases). The CDR3 contains 15 residues. V gave up 6 bases and J gave up 8 bases, with 20 bases separating them. Germline CDR1 DFQATT, CDR2 SNEGSKA (reference sequence).

V is TRBV30 and J is TRBJ1-1; no clear D. CDR3 length: 14 residues. Looked up from germline, CDR1 is GTSNPN and CDR2 is SVGIG (reference sequence). The ends were cut back, 6 bases at V and 5 bases at J, with 19 bases in the middle. In DNA form, the CDR3 reads TGTGCCTGTAACCGCGGACGGACGGAGACTGAAGCTTTCTTT. It is translated as CACNRGRTETEAFF.

The chain couples TRBV27 to TRBJ1-5; 7 bases line up with TRBD1. This CDR3 comprises 15 residues. Looked up from germline, CDR1 is MNHEY and CDR2 is SMNVEV (reference sequence). Trimming removed 6 bases from V and 2 bases from J; junction bases left unmatched: 7. CDR3: CASRSTGTGNQPQHF. The CDR3 DNA follows: TGTGCCAGCAGATCGACAGGGACGGGCAATCAGCCCCAGCATTTT.

This chain uses TRBV28 with TRBJ1-6; no definite D call. This CDR3 region has 16 residues. Trimming shortened V by 6 bases and J by 0 bases, and 12 bases separated the two germline ends. From germline, CDR1 is MDHEN and CDR2 SYDVKM. CDR3 coding DNA: TGTGCCAGCAGCTCTCCGGGGAGCTCCTATAATTCACCCCTCCACTTT. It specifies CASSSPGSSYNSPLHF.

The V call is TRBV12-3 or TRBV12-4, the J call TRBJ2-1, with TRBD1 matching over 7 bases. The CDR3 consists of 15 residues. Trimming at V came to 5 bases and at J to 4 bases, leaving 8 bases not matched to a gene. CDR3 coding DNA: TGTGCCAGCAGTCCCCGGGACAGCTATTACAATGAGCAGTTCTTC. Its translation: CASSPRDSYYNEQFF.

The CDR3 DNA sequence: TGTGCCTGGAGTGTACAGACGACGGGTGAAAAACTGTTTTTT. This gives the protein CAWSVQTTGEKLFF. This rearrangement joins TRBV30 to TRBJ1-4; D gene unclear. The CDR3 is made up of 14 amino acids. Germline assignment: CDR1 GTSNPN and CDR2 SVGIG (reference sequence). Trimming pared 0 bases from V and 7 bases from J, leaving 12 bases between. Based on the CDR3 plus reference TRBV30 and TRBJ1-4, the full variable domain is SQTIHQWPATLVQPVGSPLSLECTVEGTSNPNLYWYRQAAGRGLQLLFYSVGIGQISSEVPQNLSASRPQDRQFILSSKKLLLSDSGFYLCAWSVQTTGEKLFFGSGTQLSVL.

The chain uses TRBV4-2 and TRBJ2-3, with 7 bases fitting TRBD2. Germline lookup yields CDR1 LGHNA and CDR2 YNFKEQ. V was pared by 0 bases and J by 3 bases, with 6 bases of the junction left unmatched. The CDR3 totals 16 residues. This CDR3 reads CASSQDGTLATDTQYF. The CDR3 DNA sequence: TGTGCCAGCAGCCAAGACGGCACACTAGCGACAGATACGCAGTATTTT.